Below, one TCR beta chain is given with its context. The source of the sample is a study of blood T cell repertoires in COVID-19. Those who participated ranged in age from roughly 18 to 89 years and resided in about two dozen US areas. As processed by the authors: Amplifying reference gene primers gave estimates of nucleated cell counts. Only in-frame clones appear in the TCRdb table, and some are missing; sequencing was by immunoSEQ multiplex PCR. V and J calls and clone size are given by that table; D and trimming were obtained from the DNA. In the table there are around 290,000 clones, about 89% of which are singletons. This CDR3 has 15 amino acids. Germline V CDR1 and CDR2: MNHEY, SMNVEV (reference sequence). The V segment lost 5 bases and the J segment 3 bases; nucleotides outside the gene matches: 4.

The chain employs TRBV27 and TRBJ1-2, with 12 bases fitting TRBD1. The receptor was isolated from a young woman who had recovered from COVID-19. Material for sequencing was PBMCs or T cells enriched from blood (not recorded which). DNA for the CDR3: TGTGCCAGCAGTCCGGGACAGGGGGCGTACTATGGCTACACCTTC. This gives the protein CASSPGQGAYYGYTF.